These T cell receptor beta chains were read from a single sample in a study of blood T cell repertoires in COVID-19. Data came from immunoSEQ multiplex PCR; TCRdb stores just in-frame clones and leaves some out. The sample has over 200,000 clones; roughly nine tenths are singletons. The sequenced sample was peripheral blood. These receptors originate from a man aged 60 to 75 with COVID-19, enrolled during active disease. The CDR3 runs from the conserved cysteine through the conserved F or W.

v_call	j_call	cdr3_aa
TRBV5-1	TRBJ1-2	CASSGQMGQGDGYTF
TRBV3-1/TRBV3-2	TRBJ2-3	CASSQDSGGEISLTDTQYF
TRBV24-1	TRBJ2-1	CATRERGGNEQFF
TRBV6-4	TRBJ2-1	CASTVPRTEERYNEQFF
TRBV11-2	TRBJ2-1	CASSLGSGTSGRGEQFF
TRBV6-4	TRBJ2-1	CASSREEGNEQFF
TRBV21-1	TRBJ2-2	CASSKVPTPNTGELFF
TRBV5-4	TRBJ1-2	CASSLAGVDGYTF
TRBV5-1	TRBJ1-1	CASSKGQSNTEAFF
TRBV7-9	TRBJ2-7	CASSPSSYEQYF
TRBV7-9	TRBJ1-2	CASSLEGRGQEDGYTF
TRBV18	TRBJ1-2	CASSPLADTYGYTF
TRBV7-6	TRBJ2-7	CASSQTSIDEQYF
TRBV6-2/TRBV6-3	TRBJ2-1	CASSYSIPSTRGNEQFF
TRBV27	TRBJ2-7	CASSKTSQSSYEQYF
TRBV7-9	TRBJ2-1	CASSLRVWAADEQFF
TRBV30	TRBJ1-2	CAWQGGGAVNYGYTF
TRBV4-1	TRBJ2-7	CASSQGDLGGSTYEQYF
TRBV7-2	TRBJ1-4	CASSSGQGLGKLFF
TRBV2	TRBJ1-5	CASRTDQVNQPQHF
TRBV5-4	TRBJ1-2	CASSLGAQDYGYTF
TRBV7-8	TRBJ1-3	CASSPRDSFSGNTIYF
TRBV3-1/TRBV3-2	TRBJ1-1	CASSPRQGAHAFF
TRBV5-5	TRBJ1-6	CASSPEGFSPLHF
TRBV6-1	TRBJ2-7	CASSEGTSGRDEQYF
TRBV18	TRBJ2-7	CASSRWTGGANEQYF
TRBV6-5	TRBJ2-3	CASTDGRSTDTQYF
TRBV24-1	TRBJ2-1	CATSDQLSSGSPPYNEQFF
TRBV30	TRBJ1-2	CAWSVVQGIHGYTF
TRBV9	TRBJ2-5	CASSPQGGGAWRETQYF
TRBV5-4	TRBJ2-7	CASSFDGQTFHYEQYF
TRBV5-1	TRBJ2-2	CASSFRDINTGELFF